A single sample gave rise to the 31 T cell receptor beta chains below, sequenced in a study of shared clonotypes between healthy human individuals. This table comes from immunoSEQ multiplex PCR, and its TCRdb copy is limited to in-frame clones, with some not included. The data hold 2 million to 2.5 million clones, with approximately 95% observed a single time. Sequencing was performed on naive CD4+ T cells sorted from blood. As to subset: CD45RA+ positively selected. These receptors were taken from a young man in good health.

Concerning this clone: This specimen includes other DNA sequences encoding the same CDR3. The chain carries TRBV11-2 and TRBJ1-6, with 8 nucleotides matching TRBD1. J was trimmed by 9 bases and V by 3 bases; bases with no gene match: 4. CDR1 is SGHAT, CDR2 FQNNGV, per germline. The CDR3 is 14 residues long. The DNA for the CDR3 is TGTGCCAGCAGCTTCGGACAGGGAGCTTCACCCCTCCACTTT. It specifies CASSFGQGASPLHF.

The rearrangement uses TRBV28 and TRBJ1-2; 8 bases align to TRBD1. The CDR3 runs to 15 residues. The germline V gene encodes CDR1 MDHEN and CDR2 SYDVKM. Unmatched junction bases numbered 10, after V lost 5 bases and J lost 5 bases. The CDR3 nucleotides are TGTGCCAGCAGTCCGGGGGACAGGAAGGGGTATGGCTACACCTTC. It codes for CASSPGDRKGYGYTF.

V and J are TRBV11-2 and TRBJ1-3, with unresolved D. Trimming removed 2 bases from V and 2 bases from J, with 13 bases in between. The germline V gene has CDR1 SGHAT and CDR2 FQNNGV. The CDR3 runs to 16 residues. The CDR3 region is CASSLRSWIPGNTIYF. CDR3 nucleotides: TGTGCCAGCAGCTTACGGTCGTGGATTCCTGGAAACACCATATATTTT. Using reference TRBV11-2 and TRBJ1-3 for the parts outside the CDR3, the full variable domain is EAGVAQSPRYKIIEKRQSVAFWCNPISGHATLYWYQQILGQGPKLLIQFQNNGVVDDSQLPKDRFSAERLKGVDSTLKIQPAKLEDSAVYLCASSLRSWIPGNTIYFGEGSWLTVV.

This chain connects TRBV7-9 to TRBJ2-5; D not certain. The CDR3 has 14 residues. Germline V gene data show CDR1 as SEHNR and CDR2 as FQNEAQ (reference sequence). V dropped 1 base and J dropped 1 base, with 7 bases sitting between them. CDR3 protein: CASSLVGSQETQYF. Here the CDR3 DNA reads TGTGCCAGCAGCTTAGTGGGCAGCCAAGAGACCCAGTACTTC.

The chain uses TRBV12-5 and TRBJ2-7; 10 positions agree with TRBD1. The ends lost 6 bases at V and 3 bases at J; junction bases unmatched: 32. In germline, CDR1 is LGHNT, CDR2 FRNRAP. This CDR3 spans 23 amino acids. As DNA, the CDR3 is TGTGCTAGTGGCCTAAACCCTCAGAACCGGGACAGGGGCTTGAGACACGGGGTCTACGAGCAGTACTTC. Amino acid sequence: CASGLNPQNRDRGLRHGVYEQYF.

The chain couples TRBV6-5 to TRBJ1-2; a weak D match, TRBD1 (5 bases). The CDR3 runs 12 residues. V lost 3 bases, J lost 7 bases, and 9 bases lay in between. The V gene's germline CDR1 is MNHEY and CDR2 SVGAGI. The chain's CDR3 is CASSYQGGGYTF. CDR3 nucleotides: TGTGCCAGCAGTTATCAGGGTGGTGGCTACACCTTC.

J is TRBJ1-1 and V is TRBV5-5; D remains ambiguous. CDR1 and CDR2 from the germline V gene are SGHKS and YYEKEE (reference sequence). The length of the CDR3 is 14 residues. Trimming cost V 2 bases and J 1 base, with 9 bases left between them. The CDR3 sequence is CASSFPTGNTEAFF. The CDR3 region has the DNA TGTGCCAGCAGCTTCCCGACTGGGAACACTGAAGCTTTCTTT. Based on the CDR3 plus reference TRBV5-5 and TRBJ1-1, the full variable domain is DAGVTQSPTHLIKTRGQQVTLRCSPISGHKSVSWYQQVLGQGPQFIFQYYEKEERGRGNFPDRFSARQFPNYSSELNVNALLLGDSALYLCASSFPTGNTEAFFGQGTRLTVV.

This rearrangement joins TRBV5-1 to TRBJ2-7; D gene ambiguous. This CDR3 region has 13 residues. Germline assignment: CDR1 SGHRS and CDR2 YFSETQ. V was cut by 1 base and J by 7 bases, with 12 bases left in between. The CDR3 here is CASSLLLTDEQYF. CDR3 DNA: TGCGCCAGCAGCTTGTTATTAACAGATGAGCAGTACTTC.

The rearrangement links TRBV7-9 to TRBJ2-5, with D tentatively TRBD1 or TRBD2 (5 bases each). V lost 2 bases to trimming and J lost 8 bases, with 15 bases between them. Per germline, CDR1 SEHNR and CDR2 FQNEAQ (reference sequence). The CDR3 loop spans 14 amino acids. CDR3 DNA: TGTGCCAGCAGCTTAATGGGGGTATGGGGCACCCAGTACTTC. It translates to CASSLMGVWGTQYF.

CDR3 in DNA: TGTGCCAGCAGTAACTGGACAGGGTCGTATAGCAATCAGCCCCAGCATTTT. Protein sequence: CASSNWTGSYSNQPQHF. The V and J genes are TRBV2 and TRBJ1-5; 8 bases are a match to TRBD1. CDR3 length equals 17 residues. Germline loops: CDR1 SNHLY, CDR2 FYNNEI. The junction had 9 bases not matched to a gene; V was cut back by 5 bases and J by 0 bases.

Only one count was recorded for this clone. CDR3 protein: CASSPNTGTETYEQYF. The CDR3 nucleotides read TGTGCCAGCAGCCCGAACACCGGGACAGAGACCTACGAGCAGTACTTC. J is TRBJ2-7 and V is TRBV7-9; 7 nucleotides align to TRBD1. The V segment lost 5 bases and the J segment 2 bases; nucleotides outside the gene matches: 12. Germline CDR1 and CDR2: SEHNR and FQNEAQ (reference sequence). The CDR3 is made up of 16 amino acids.

This CDR3 reads CATSRDGTSGGGEQYF. The DNA of the CDR3 is TGTGCCACCAGCAGAGATGGGACTAGCGGGGGTGGGGAGCAGTACTTC. This chain connects TRBV15 to TRBJ2-7, with TRBD2 matching 14 bases. J gave up 7 bases and V 0 bases, and 5 bases lay outside the gene matches. This CDR3 contains 16 residues. Per germline, CDR1 LNHNV and CDR2 YYDKDF (reference sequence).

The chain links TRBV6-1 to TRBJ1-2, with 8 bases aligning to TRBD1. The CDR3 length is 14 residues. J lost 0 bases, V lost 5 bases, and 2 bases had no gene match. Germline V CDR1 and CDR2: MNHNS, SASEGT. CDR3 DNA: TGTGCCAGCAGTCCGGGACAGGCTAACTATGGCTACACCTTC. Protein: CASSPGQANYGYTF.

For the CDR3, the DNA is TGTGCCAGCAGATCTGACAGGGGCCTATATGGCTACACCTTC. Translated: CASRSDRGLYGYTF. This chain connects TRBV28 to TRBJ1-2, with TRBD1 identical over 8 bases. Trimming at V came to 6 bases and at J to 5 bases, leaving 8 bases not matched to a gene. The germline gives CDR1 MDHEN, CDR2 SYDVKM. The CDR3 covers 14 residues.

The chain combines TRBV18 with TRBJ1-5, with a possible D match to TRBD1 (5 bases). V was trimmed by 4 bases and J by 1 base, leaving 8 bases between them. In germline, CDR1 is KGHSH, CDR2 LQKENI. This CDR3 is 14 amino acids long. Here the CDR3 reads CASSRAGSNQPQHF. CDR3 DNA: TGTGCCAGCTCACGGGCAGGGAGCAATCAGCCCCAGCATTTT.

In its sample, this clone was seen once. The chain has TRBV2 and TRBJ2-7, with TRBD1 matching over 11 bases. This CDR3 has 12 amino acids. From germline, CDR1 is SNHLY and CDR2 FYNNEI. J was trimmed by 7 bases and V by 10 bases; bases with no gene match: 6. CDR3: CAIGQGAGEQYF. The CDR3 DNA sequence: TGTGCCATAGGACAGGGGGCGGGAGAGCAGTACTTC.

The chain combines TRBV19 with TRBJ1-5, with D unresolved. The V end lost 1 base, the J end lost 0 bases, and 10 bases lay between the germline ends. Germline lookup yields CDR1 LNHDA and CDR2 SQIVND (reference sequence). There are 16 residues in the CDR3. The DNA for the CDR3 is TGTGCCAGTAGTATAGGAGATACACTTAGCAATCAGCCCCAGCATTTT. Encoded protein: CASSIGDTLSNQPQHF.

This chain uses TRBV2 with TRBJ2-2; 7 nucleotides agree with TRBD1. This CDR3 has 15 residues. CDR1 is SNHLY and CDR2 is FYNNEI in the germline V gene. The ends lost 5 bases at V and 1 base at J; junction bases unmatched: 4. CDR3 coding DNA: TGTGCCAGCAGTTCCCGGGACAGGAACACCGGGGAGCTGTTTTTT. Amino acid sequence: CASSSRDRNTGELFF.

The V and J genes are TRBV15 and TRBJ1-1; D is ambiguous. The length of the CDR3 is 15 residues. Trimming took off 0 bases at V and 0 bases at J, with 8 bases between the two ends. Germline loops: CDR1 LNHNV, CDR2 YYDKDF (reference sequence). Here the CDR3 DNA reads TGTGCCACCAGCAGAGATGTGGGCCTGAACACTGAAGCTTTCTTT. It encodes CATSRDVGLNTEAFF.

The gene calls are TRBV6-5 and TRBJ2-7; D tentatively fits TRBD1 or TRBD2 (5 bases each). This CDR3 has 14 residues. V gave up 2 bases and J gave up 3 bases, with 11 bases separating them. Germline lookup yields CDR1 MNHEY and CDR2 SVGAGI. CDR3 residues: CASSYGDGRYEQYF. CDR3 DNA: TGTGCCAGCAGTTACGGGGACGGACGCTACGAGCAGTACTTC.

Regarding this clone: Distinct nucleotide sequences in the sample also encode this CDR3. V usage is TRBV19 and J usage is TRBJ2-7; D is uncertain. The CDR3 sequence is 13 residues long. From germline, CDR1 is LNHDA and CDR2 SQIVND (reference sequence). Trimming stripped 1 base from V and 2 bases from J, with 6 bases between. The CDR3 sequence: CASSIGRAYEQYF. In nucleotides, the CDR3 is TGTGCCAGTAGTATAGGCAGAGCCTACGAGCAGTACTTC.

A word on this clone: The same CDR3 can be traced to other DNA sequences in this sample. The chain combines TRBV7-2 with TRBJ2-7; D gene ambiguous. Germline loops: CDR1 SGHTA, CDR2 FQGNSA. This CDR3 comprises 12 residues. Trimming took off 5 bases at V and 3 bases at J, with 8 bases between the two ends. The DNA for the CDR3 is TGTGCCAGCAGCCCGCACTACTACGAGCAGTACTTC. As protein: CASSPHYYEQYF.

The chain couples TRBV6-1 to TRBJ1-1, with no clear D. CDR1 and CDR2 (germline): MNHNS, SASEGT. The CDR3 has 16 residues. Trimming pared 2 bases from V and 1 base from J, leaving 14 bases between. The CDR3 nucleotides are TGTGCCAGCAGTGAATTAGGAGGGCGAAGGAACACTGAAGCTTTCTTT. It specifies CASSELGGRRNTEAFF.

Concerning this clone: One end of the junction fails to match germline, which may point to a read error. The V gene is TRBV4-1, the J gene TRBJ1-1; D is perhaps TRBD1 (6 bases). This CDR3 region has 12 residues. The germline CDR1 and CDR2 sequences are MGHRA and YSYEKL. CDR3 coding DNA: TGCGCCAGCACCCAAGATGGGGGGCGAGCTTTCTTT. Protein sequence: CASTQDGGRAFF.

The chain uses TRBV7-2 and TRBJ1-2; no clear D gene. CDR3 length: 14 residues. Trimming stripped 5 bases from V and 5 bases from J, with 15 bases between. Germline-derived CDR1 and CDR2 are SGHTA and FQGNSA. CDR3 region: CASSPVTGNYGYTF. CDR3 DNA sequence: TGTGCCAGCAGCCCCGTTACGGGTAATTATGGCTACACCTTC.

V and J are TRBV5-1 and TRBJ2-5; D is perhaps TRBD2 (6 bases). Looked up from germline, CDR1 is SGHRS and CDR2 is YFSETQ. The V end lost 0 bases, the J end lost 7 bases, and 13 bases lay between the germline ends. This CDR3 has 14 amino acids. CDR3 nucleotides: TGCGCCAGCAGCTTGGCATCGGGGGTCGGGACCCAGTACTTC. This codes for CASSLASGVGTQYF.

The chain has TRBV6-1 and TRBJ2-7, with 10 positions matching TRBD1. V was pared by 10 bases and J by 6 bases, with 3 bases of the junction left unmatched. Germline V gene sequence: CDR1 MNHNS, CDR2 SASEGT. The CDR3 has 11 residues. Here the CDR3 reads CATGTGAEQYF. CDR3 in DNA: TGTGCCACAGGGACAGGGGCCGAGCAGTACTTC.

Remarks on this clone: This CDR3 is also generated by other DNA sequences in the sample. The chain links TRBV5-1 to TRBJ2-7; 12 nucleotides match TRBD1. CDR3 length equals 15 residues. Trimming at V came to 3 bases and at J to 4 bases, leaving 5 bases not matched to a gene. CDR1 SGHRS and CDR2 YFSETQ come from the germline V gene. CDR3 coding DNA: TGCGCCAGCAGCTCGACGGGACAGGGGGCTTACGAGCAGTACTTC. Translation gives CASSSTGQGAYEQYF.

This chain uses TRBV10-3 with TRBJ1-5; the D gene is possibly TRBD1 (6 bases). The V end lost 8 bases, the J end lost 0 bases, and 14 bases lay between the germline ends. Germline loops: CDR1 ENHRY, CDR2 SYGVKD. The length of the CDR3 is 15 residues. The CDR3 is CAIGGNRVSNQPQHF. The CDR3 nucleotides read TGTGCCATCGGGGGGAACAGGGTTAGCAATCAGCCCCAGCATTTT.

The CDR3 DNA reads as TGCAGCGTTGAAGGCCAGGGTTACGAGCAGTACTTC. Amino acid sequence: CSVEGQGYEQYF. The J gene is TRBJ2-5, the V gene TRBV29-1, with D tentatively TRBD1 (5 bases). The end of the DNA is better explained by TRBJ2-7, so the J call may be wrong. Germline lookup yields CDR1 SQVTM and CDR2 ANQGSEA. This CDR3 has 12 residues.

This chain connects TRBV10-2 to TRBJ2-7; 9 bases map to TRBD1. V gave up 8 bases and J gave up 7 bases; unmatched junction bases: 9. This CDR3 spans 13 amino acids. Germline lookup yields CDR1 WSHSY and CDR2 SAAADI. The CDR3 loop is CASGTQGAREQYF. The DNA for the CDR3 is TGCGCCAGCGGAACACAGGGGGCACGGGAGCAGTACTTC.